This T cell receptor beta chain was sequenced for a study of CD8 T cells in ankylosing spondylitis. Quantitative 5'-RACE with molecular barcodes produced the TCR beta libraries. TCRdb itself ran the 5' RACE reads through MiXCR, one entry per CDR3 protein. Found here are about 190,000 distinct CDR3 sequences, 13% of them singletons; the top ten hold about 10%. Study-wide results and caveats: Matched synovial fluid from ankylosing spondylitis patients was reported to be enriched for disease-linked clones. A TCR beta motif of eight or nine highly homologous variants seemed to mark ankylosing spondylitis blood. Past studies reported some motif variants in reactive arthritis synovial fluid and blood.

Ten or more counts support this clonotype. As yet, its antigen is unknown. Germline V gives CDR1 SGDLS, CDR2 YYNGEE. This CDR3 is built from 15 residues. Trimming at V came to 0 bases and at J to 3 bases, leaving 4 bases not matched to a gene. V and J are TRBV9 and TRBJ2-7, with 9 bases matching TRBD2. Sequenced material: blood, either unsorted or a sorted T cell fraction (not recorded which). This clonotype originated in a female donor with ankylosing spondylitis or in good health (not recorded which). Here the CDR3 DNA reads TGTGCCAGCAGCGTAGATCCAGCGGGAGGCTACGAGCAGTACTTC. Its protein is CASSVDPAGGYEQYF.